Each of the 6 T cell receptor beta chains below was sequenced from the same sample in a study of T cells in Graves' hyperthyroidism and ophthalmopathy. Researchers amplified the TCR beta CDR3 regions from RNA transcripts. TCR CDR3 regions were first amplified by RT-PCR with HTBI primers. TCRdb re-analysed the multiplex PCR reads in MiXCR, keeping a single row per CDR3 protein. The sample carries more than 550,000 distinct CDR3 sequences, roughly a sixth recorded once. Material: blood. The origin of the receptors is a middle-aged man with Graves' hyperthyroidism.

This chain joins TRBV11-2 and TRBJ2-7; TRBD2 matches at 7 bases. V dropped 1 base and J dropped 3; count of bases not matched to a gene: 3. This CDR3 region has 14 residues. Per the germline V gene, CDR1 is SGHAT and CDR2 is FQNNGV. The CDR3 is CASSLGPSGYEQYF. In DNA form, the CDR3 reads TGTGCCAGCAGCTTAGGGCCTAGCGGCTACGAGCAGTACTTC. Supplemented by reference TRBV11-2 and TRBJ2-7, the full variable domain reads EAGVAQSPRYKIIEKRQSVAFWCNPISGHATLYWYQQILGQGPKLLIQFQNNGVVDDSQLPKDRFSAERLKGVDSTLKIQPAKLEDSAVYLCASSLGPSGYEQYFGPGTRLTVT.

This clonotype was seen a few times. The chain uses TRBV9 and TRBJ1-2, with 8 bases lining up with TRBD1. This CDR3 has 14 amino acids. CDR1 is SGDLS, CDR2 YYNGEE, per germline. With V trimmed by 4 bases and J by 4 bases, 6 bases remained unmatched. DNA of the CDR3: TGTGCCAGCAGCTCGCCCGGGACAGGCTATGGCTACACCTTC. Its protein product is CASSSPGTGYGYTF.

This clonotype has at least ten counts. The chain couples TRBV11-1 to TRBJ1-1; TRBD1 agrees at 7 bases. The CDR3 consists of 13 residues. J was trimmed by 5 bases and V by 5 bases; bases with no gene match: 5. Germline CDR1 is SGHAT and CDR2 is FQDESV (reference sequence). The CDR3 nucleotides are TGTGCCAGCAGCCTCAGGGGGTGGACTGAAGCTTTCTTT. This encodes CASSLRGWTEAFF. Using reference TRBV11-1 and TRBJ1-1 for the parts outside the CDR3, the full variable domain is EAEVAQSPRYKITEKSQAVAFWCDPISGHATLYWYRQILGQGPELLVQFQDESVVDDSQLPKDRFSAERLKGVDSTLKIQPAELGDSAMYLCASSLRGWTEAFFGQGTRLTVV.

This clonotype occurred a few times. The CDR3 sequence is CASSVGRDGNEQFF. In nucleotides, the CDR3 is TGTGCCAGCAGCGTAGGCAGGGACGGGAATGAGCAGTTCTTC. This rearrangement joins TRBV9 to TRBJ2-1; TRBD1 or TRBD2 may be the D gene (5 bases each). V was pared by 0 bases and J by 7 bases, with 11 bases between. Germline assignment: CDR1 SGDLS and CDR2 YYNGEE. This CDR3 is built from 14 residues. Supplemented by reference TRBV9 and TRBJ2-1, the full variable domain reads DSGVTQTPKHLITATGQRVTLRCSPRSGDLSVYWYQQSLDQGLQFLIQYYNGEERAKGNILERFSAQQFPDLHSELNLSSLELGDSALYFCASSVGRDGNEQFFGPGTRLTVL.

This clonotype was counted at least ten times. The chain combines TRBV19 with TRBJ2-5; D perhaps matches TRBD1 (7 bases). V was shortened by 1 base and J by 7 bases, with 10 bases between the two germline ends. CDR1 LNHDA and CDR2 SQIVND come from the germline V gene (reference sequence). The CDR3 spans 13 residues. CDR3 protein: CASSIAQGGTQYF. The CDR3 DNA follows: TGTGCCAGTAGTATAGCCCAGGGGGGGACCCAGTACTTC.

This clonotype was seen only a few times. V gene TRBV30 combines with J gene TRBJ1-3; 7 bases align to TRBD1. The CDR3 is 15 amino acids. The junction had 13 bases not matched to a gene; V was cut back by 7 bases and J by 4 bases. The germline V gene has CDR1 GTSNPN and CDR2 SVGIG (reference sequence). This CDR3 is CASGGARGYGNTIYF. The CDR3 DNA is TGTGCCTCAGGAGGGGCCAGGGGGTACGGAAACACCATATATTTT.